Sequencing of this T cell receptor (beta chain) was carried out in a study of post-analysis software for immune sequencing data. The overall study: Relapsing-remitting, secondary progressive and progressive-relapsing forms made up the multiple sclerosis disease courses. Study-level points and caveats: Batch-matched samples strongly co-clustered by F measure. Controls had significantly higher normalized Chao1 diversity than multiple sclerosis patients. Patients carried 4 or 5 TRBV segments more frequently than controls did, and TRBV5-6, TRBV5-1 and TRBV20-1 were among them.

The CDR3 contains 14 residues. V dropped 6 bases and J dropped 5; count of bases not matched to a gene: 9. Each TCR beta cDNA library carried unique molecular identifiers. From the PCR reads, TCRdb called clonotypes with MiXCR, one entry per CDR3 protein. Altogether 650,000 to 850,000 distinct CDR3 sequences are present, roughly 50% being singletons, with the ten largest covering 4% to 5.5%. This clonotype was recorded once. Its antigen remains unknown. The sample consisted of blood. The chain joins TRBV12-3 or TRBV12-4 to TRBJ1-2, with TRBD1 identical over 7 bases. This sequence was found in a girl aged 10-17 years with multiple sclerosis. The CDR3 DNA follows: TGTGCCAGCAGGACACCCGGGACAGCATATGGCTACACCTTC. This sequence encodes CASRTPGTAYGYTF.